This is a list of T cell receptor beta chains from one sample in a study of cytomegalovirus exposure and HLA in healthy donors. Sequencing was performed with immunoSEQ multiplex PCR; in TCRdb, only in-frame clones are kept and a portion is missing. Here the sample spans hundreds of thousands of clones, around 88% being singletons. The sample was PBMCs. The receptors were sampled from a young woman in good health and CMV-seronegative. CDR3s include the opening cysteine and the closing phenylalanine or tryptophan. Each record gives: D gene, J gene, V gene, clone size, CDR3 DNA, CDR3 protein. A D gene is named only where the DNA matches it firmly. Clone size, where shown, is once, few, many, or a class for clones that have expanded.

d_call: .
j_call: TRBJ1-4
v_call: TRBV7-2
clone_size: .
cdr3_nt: TGTGCCAGCAGCTTAGTTCCGGGTCGGTTTGAAAAACTGTTTTTT
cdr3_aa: CASSLVPGRFEKLFF

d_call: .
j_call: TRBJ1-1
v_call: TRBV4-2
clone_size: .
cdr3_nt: TGTGCCAGCAGCCAAGTGGTGGCAGAAGAAGCTTTCTTT
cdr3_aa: CASSQVVAEEAFF

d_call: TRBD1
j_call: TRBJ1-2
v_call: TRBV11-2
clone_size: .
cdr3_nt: TGTGCCAGCAGTTGGGACAGGGGGCGCGGCTACACCTTC
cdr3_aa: CASSWDRGRGYTF

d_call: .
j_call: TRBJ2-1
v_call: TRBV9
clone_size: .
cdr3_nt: TGTGCCAGCAGCCCCTCTCTCAATGAGCAGTTCTTC
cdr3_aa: CASSPSLNEQFF

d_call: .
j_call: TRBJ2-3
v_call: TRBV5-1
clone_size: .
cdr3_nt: TGCGCCAGCAGCTCGGGGACACAGACAGATACGCAGTATTTT
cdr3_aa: CASSSGTQTDTQYF

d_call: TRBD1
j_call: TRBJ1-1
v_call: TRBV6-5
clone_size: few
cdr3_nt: TGTGCCAGCAGTTATACAGGGGCTAAAGCTTTCTTT
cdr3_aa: CASSYTGAKAFF

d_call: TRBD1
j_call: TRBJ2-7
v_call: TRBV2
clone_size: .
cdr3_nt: TGTGCCAGCAGGGGAACAGGGGGGATCTACGAGCAGTACTTC
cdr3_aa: CASRGTGGIYEQYF

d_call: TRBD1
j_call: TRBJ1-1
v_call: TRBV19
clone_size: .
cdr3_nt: TGTGCCAGTAGTGTCGACAGGGAGCGCACTGAAGCTTTCTTT
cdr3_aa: CASSVDRERTEAFF

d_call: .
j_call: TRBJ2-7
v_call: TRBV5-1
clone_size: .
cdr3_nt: TGCGCCAGCCCCCCGTCGATAGCCTCCTACGAGCAGTACTTC
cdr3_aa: CASPPSIASYEQYF

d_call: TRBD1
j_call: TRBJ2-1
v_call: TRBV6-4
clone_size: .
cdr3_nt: TGTGCCAGCAGCGCAGGGGGTTACAATGAGCAGTTCTTC
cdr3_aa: CASSAGGYNEQFF

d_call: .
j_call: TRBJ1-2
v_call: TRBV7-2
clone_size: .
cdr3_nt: TGTGCCAGCCCCGGCGGATCTGACTATGGCTACACCTTC
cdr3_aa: CASPGGSDYGYTF

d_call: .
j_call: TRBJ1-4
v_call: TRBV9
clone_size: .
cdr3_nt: TGTGCCAGCAGCGACGATAGGAGCGACCGGAGTGAAAAACTGTTTTTT
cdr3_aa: CASSDDRSDRSEKLFF

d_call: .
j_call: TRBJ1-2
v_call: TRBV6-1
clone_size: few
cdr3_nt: TGTGCCAGCAGGGAGGTTACCATTAACTATGGCTACACCTTC
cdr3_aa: CASREVTINYGYTF

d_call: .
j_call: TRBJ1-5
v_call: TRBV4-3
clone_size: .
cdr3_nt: TGCGCCAGCAGCCACCCCCTTTGGGAGCCCGGGAGCAATCAGCCCCAGCATTTT
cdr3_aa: CASSHPLWEPGSNQPQHF

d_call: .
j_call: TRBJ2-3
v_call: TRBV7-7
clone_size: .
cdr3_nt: TGTGCCAGCAGCTTAGCGCTCGGGGGTCGGAATACGCAGTATTTT
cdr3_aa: CASSLALGGRNTQYF

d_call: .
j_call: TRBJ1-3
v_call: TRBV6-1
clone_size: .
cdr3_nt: TGTGCCAGCAAGGAGGGGCCTGGAAACACCATATATTTT
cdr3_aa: CASKEGPGNTIYF

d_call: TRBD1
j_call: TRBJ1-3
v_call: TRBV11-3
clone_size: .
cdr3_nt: TGTGCCAGCAGCCCAGGGGGCTCAACCTCTGGAAACACCATATATTTT
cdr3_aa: CASSPGGSTSGNTIYF

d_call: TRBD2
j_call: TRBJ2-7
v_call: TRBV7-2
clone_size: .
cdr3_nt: TGTGCCAGCAGCTTAGTAGGGGAGGGCGAGCAGTACTTC
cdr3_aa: CASSLVGEGEQYF

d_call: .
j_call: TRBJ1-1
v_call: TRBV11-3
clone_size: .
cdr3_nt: TGTGCCAGCAGCCGAGCCGGGGTGAACACTGAAGCTTTCTTT
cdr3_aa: CASSRAGVNTEAFF

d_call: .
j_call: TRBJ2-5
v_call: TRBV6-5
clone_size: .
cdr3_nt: TGTGCCAGCAGTTATATCCGGGGAGAGACCCAGTACTTC
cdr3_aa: CASSYIRGETQYF

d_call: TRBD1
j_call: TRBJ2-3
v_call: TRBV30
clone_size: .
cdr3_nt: TGTGCCTTTGACAGGGGGACAGATACGCAGTATTTT
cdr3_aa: CAFDRGTDTQYF

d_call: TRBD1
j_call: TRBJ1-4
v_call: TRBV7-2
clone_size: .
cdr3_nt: TGTGCCAGCAGCTTGGACAGGGGTGACGAAAAACTGTTTTTT
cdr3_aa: CASSLDRGDEKLFF

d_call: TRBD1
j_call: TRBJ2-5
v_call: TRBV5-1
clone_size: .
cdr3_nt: TGCGCCAGCAGAAAGGACGGACAGGGTCTAGTGACCCAGTACTTC
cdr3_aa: CASRKDGQGLVTQYF

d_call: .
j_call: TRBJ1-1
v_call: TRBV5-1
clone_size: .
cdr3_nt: TGCGCCAGCAGCTGGGGGCGGCCCCGGAACACTGAAGCTTTCTTT
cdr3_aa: CASSWGRPRNTEAFF

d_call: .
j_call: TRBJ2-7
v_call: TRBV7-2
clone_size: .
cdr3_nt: TGTGCCAGCAGCTCGGGAGAAGTCGGGCAGTACTTC
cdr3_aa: CASSSGEVGQYF

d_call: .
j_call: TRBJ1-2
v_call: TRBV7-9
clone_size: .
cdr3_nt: TGTGCCAGCAGCTTAGGGACAGCATATGGCTACACCTTC
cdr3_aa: CASSLGTAYGYTF

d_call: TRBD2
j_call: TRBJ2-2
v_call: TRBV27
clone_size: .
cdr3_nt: TGTGCCAGCAGTCCCTGGACTAGCGGCGCCGGGGAGCTGTTTTTT
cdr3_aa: CASSPWTSGAGELFF

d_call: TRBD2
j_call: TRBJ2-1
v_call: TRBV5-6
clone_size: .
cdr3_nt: TGTGCCAGCAGCTACCGGACTAGCGGGATTAACTCCTACAATGAGCAGTTCTTC
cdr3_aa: CASSYRTSGINSYNEQFF

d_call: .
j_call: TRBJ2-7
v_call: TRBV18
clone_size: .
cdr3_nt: TGTGCCAGCTCTCTAAGCTCCTACGAGCAGTACTTC
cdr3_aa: CASSLSSYEQYF

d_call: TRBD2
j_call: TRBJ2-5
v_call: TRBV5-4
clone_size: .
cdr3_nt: TGTGCCAGCAGCCCCGGGGGTGGTTTAGCGGGAGTTGGGGAGACCCAGTACTTC
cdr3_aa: CASSPGGGLAGVGETQYF

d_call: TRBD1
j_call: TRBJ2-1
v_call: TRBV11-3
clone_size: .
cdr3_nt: TGTGCCAGCAGCTTATGGGGCAGTCAGGGGGCCAACAATGAGCAGTTCTTC
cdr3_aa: CASSLWGSQGANNEQFF

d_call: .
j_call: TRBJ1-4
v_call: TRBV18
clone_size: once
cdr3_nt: TGTGCCAGCTCACCGCCAAGCCCGTTTGGAGGGACTAATGAAAAACTGTTTTTT
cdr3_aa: CASSPPSPFGGTNEKLFF

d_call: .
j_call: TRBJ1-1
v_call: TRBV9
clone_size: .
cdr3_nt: TGTACCAGCAGCGTACAGGGAGGGAGGGCTATGAACACTGAAGCTTTCTTT
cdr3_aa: CTSSVQGGRAMNTEAFF

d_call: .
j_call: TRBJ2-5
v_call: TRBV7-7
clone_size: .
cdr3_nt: TGTGCCAGCAGCTTATCCGGACTTCAAGAGACCCAGTACTTC
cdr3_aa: CASSLSGLQETQYF

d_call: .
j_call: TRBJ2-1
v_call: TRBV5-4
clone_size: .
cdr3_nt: TGTGCCAGCAGCTCCGCGACAGGGAGGAATGAGCAGTTCTTC
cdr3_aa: CASSSATGRNEQFF

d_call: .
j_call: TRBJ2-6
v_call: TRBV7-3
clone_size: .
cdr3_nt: TGTGCCAGCAGCCCCTATCCTATCTCAGGGCCTGGGGCCAACGTCCTGACTTTC
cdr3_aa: CASSPYPISGPGANVLTF

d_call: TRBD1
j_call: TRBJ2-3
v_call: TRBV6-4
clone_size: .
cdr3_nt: TGTGCCAGCAGTGAAGACAGGGTGAAAACGCAGTATTTT
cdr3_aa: CASSEDRVKTQYF